This entry concerns a single T cell receptor beta chain. Other DNA sequences in this sample translate to the same CDR3. The germline V and J ends were trimmed by 0 bases and 2 bases, with 11 bases remaining between them. The CDR3 covers 15 residues. The V gene's germline CDR1 is LGHNA and CDR2 YNFKEQ. Roughly 27,000 T cell genomes, or approximately 300 ng DNA, went into replicate PCRs of unsorted PBMC. Produced via immunoSEQ multiplex PCR; TCRdb's table is partial and in-frame only. Here the sample spans about 560,000 clones, roughly four fifths being singletons. This sample stems from a study of shared clonotypes between healthy human individuals.

The V and J genes are TRBV4-2 and TRBJ2-7; D might be TRBD2 (6 bases). This clonotype was sampled from a woman between 35 and 50 years old in good health. Some clones in this sample may be carry-over from other donors' samples. Source material: PBMCs. CDR3 amino acids: CASSQDLRLAYEQYF. The CDR3 nucleotides are TGTGCCAGCAGCCAAGATTTGAGACTAGCCTACGAGCAGTACTTC.